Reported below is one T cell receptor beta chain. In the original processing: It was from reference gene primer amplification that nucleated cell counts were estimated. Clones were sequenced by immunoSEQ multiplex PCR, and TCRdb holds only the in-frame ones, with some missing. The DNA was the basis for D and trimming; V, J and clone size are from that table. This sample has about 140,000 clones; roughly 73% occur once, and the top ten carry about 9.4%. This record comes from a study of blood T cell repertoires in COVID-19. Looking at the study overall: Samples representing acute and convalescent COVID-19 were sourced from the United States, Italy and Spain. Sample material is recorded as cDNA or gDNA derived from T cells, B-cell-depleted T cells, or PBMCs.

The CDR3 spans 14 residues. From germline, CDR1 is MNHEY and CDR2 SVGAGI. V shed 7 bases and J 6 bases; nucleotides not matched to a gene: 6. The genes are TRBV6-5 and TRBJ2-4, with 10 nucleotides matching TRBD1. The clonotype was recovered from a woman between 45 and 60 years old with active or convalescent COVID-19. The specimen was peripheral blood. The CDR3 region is CASMGQGIRNIQYF. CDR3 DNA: TGTGCCAGCATGGGACAGGGGATCAGAAACATTCAGTACTTC.